This T cell receptor beta chain was identified in a study of blood T cell repertoires in COVID-19. Germline CDR1 reads LNHDA; CDR2 reads SQIVND (reference sequence). Trimming cost V 4 bases and J 10 bases; bases outside gene matches: 13. The CDR3 is 15 residues long. The method was immunoSEQ multiplex PCR; TCRdb's version includes in-frame clones alone and lacks a portion of them. Found here are 250,000 to 350,000 clones, about nine tenths of them singletons; the top ten hold around 13%. This clonotype was obtained from a woman aged 55-70 years with acute or convalescent COVID-19. Source material: peripheral blood. The rearrangement links TRBV19 to TRBJ2-1, with 7 bases aligning to TRBD2. Here the CDR3 DNA reads TGTGCCAGTAGTACCCCGGGGGGAAGGCTAGGAGAGCAGTTCTTC. It is translated as CASSTPGGRLGEQFF.